This record concerns one TCR beta chain sequence. This clone occurred a few times. There is no known antigen for this receptor. Base qualities are not provided; no much larger clone lies one nucleotide away. The entry originates in a study of blood T cell repertoires in COVID-19 (dated by TCRdb to 2020 to 2022). For the study in its entirety: Collaborator samples came from the United States, Italy and Spain and covered acute and convalescent phases of COVID-19. The prospective study material was composed of cDNA or gDNA derived from T cells, B-cell-depleted T cells, or PBMCs. Subjects who had been exposed to COVID-19, were actively infected with it, or had recovered from it provided the deeply sampled blood TCRbeta repertoires that made up the dataset. The repertoires were released in a freely available public database intended as a resource for research on the immune response to SARS-CoV-2. The samples were drawn from the first 160 participants of the ongoing ImmuneRACE study and from about 1,200 subjects provided by 6 global collaborators. Nearly every sample came with metadata listing a de-identified subject ID, COVID-19 status, age in years and sex. HLA class I and class II types, where available, came from metadata supplied by the sample provider rather than from assay-based typing.

Here is what the overall study found, with its caveats: Clinical and demographic metadata were provided uncurated, with the amount varying by source and participant.

The immunoSEQ Assay, a bias-controlled multiplex PCR, was used to amplify TCRbeta CDR3 regions from genomic DNA. For the original study's pipeline: Within the assay, amplification of reference gene primers was used to estimate how many nucleated cells each sample contained. Sequence reads were collapsed and filtered to measure the absolute abundance of every unique TCRbeta CDR3 rearrangement. For each sample, productive Simpson clonality was calculated as the square root of Simpson's diversity index over productive rearrangements. TCRdb retrieved this table from immuneACCESS and kept in-frame rearrangements only. Not all clones are present; in checked studies, unresolved V genes account for under half, and no reason is known for the remainder. Clonal size and the V and J genes are those of that table, whereas D and trimming came from the DNA. This sample has about 280,000 clones in its table, and more than 75% of those were observed once. In total, the top ten clones hold approximately 2% of the sample.

Relative to germline, V is missing 4 bases and J is missing 10 bases, with 9 bases of the junction outside any gene match. The CDR3 measures 14 amino acids from cysteine to phenylalanine. Here the CDR3 DNA is all that survives: 42 bases in frame from base 1. The germline V gene encodes CDR1 GTSNPN and CDR2 SVGIG (reference sequence). Samples from volunteer blood donors who had recovered from COVID-19 were contributed by a second Seattle source. Whole blood was collected in K2EDTA tubes by collaborating institutions according to the institutions' own protocols. For TCRbeta analysis, collaborators shipped samples as frozen whole blood, isolated PBMCs, or DNA extracted from either of those sample types.

The TCR was taken from a woman in her twenties or thirties who had recovered from COVID-19. The sample was peripheral blood. Here the chain combines TRBV30 and TRBJ1-6, and 8 junctional nucleotides match TRBD1. The CDR3 in this case is CAWKDSGGLSPLHF. The nucleotide sequence reads as follows: TGTGCCTGGAAGGATTCAGGGGGCTTGTCACCCCTCCACTTT.